The rows below give T cell receptor beta chains drawn from one sample of a study of PD-1 blockade in classical Hodgkin lymphoma. TCRdb's copy holds only in-frame clones and misses some; the assay was immunoSEQ multiplex PCR. The sample comprises fewer than 25,000 clones, roughly 72% of which are singletons, and about a fifth rests with the top ten. This material consisted of peripheral blood mononuclear cells (PBMCs), taken at baseline. These receptors all stem from a human donor with classical Hodgkin lymphoma. CDR3s include the opening cysteine and the closing phenylalanine or tryptophan. The order of the fields is J gene, clone size, D gene, V gene, CDR3 protein, CDR3 DNA. D genes are given only for firm matches. Size is stated for part of the rows, as once, few or many counts, or as a class when the clone is expanded.

>TRBJ2-1|NA|NA|TRBV27
CASSLVQRRGDEQFF
TGTGCCAGCAGTCTTGTCCAGCGGAGAGGCGATGAGCAGTTCTTC
>TRBJ1-2|NA|TRBD1|TRBV19
CASRAGQGVYGYTF
TGTGCCAGTAGAGCGGGACAGGGGGTCTATGGCTACACCTTC
>TRBJ2-3|NA|TRBD1|TRBV4-3
CASSFGQVGASTDTQYF
TGCGCCAGCAGCTTTGGACAGGTGGGAGCTAGCACAGATACGCAGTATTTT
>TRBJ1-5|NA|NA|TRBV28
CASSLTGFRLWPQHF
TGTGCCAGCAGTCTAACAGGGTTCCGCTTGTGGCCCCAGCATTTT
>TRBJ2-5|few|TRBD1|TRBV12-5
CASGLQAGGLKETQYF
TGTGCTAGTGGTTTGCAGGCAGGGGGTCTCAAAGAGACCCAGTACTTC
>TRBJ1-2|NA|NA|TRBV6-5
CASSPGGAGYTF
TGTGCCAGCAGTCCCGGAGGGGCCGGCTACACCTTC
>TRBJ1-6|NA|NA|TRBV27
CASSLSIRYNSPLHF
TGTGCCAGCAGTTTATCGATTCGTTATAATTCACCCCTCCACTTT
>TRBJ1-3|NA|NA|TRBV7-6
CASSLSGNTIYF
TGTGCCAGCAGCTTATCTGGAAACACCATATATTTT
>TRBJ1-1|few|NA|TRBV18
CASSPPGGNTEAFF
TGTGCCAGCTCACCACCGGGGGGGAACACTGAAGCTTTCTTT
>TRBJ2-2|NA|TRBD2|TRBV11-3
CASSLSGMNTGELFF
TGTGCCAGCAGCCTCAGCGGGATGAACACCGGGGAGCTGTTTTTT
>TRBJ2-1|NA|TRBD2|TRBV27
CASSLWGGSSYNEQFF
TGTGCCAGCAGTCTATGGGGGGGGAGCTCCTACAATGAGCAGTTCTTC
>TRBJ2-7|once|TRBD2|TRBV25-1
CASRGGGLSSYEQYF
TGTGCCAGCAGGGGGGGAGGGCTCAGCTCCTACGAGCAGTACTTC
>TRBJ1-1|NA|TRBD1|TRBV11-3
CASSYYRGTEAFF
TGTGCCAGCAGCTACTACAGGGGCACTGAAGCTTTCTTT
>TRBJ2-2|few|NA|TRBV9
CASSVAGTYITGELFF
TGTGCCAGCAGCGTAGCCGGGACATACATCACCGGGGAGCTGTTTTTT
>TRBJ2-7|NA|NA|TRBV4-3
CASSQEGGNYYEQYF
TGCGCCAGCAGCCAAGAGGGCGGAAACTACTACGAGCAGTACTTC
>TRBJ2-7|NA|TRBD1|TRBV5-1
CASSVDRGTYEQYF
TGCGCCAGCAGCGTGGACAGGGGAACCTACGAGCAGTACTTC
>TRBJ1-4|once|TRBD1|TRBV6-6
CASSLSGDRTNEKLFF
TGTGCCAGCAGTTTGTCCGGGGACAGAACTAATGAAAAACTGTTTTTT
>TRBJ2-7|NA|NA|TRBV7-9
CASSLGGSGRGYEQYF
TGTGCCAGCAGCTTAGGAGGTTCGGGTCGAGGTTACGAGCAGTACTTC
>TRBJ2-3|NA|NA|TRBV7-3
CASSGPSGTQYF
TGTGCCAGCAGCGGCCCTTCGGGTACGCAGTATTTT
>TRBJ2-1|once|TRBD2|TRBV27
CASTPQRWTSSYNEQFF
TGTGCCAGCACTCCTCAGCGTTGGACTAGCTCCTACAATGAGCAGTTCTTC
>TRBJ1-2|once|NA|TRBV6-6
CASSYSSNYGYTF
TGTGCCAGCAGTTACTCTTCTAACTATGGCTACACCTTC
>TRBJ2-3|NA|NA|TRBV19
CASSTKTVIPDTQYF
TGTGCCAGTAGTACAAAGACCGTGATTCCAGATACGCAGTATTTT
>TRBJ1-5|few|NA|TRBV7-2
CASSLYRSQPQHF
TGTGCCAGCAGCTTATACAGGTCTCAGCCCCAGCATTTT
>TRBJ1-6|NA|NA|TRBV6-5
CASSYIYSYNSPLHF
TGTGCCAGCAGTTACATCTACTCCTATAATTCACCCCTCCACTTT
>TRBJ2-7|NA|NA|TRBV28
CASRTPAIYEQYF
TGTGCCAGCAGGACCCCCGCTATATACGAGCAGTACTTC
>TRBJ2-3|NA|NA|TRBV7-2
CASSPTSGSQYF
TGTGCCAGCAGCCCGACGTCGGGGTCGCAGTATTTT
>TRBJ2-7|once|TRBD2|TRBV4-2
CASSQQAASGLLEQYF
TGTGCCAGCAGCCAACAAGCAGCTAGCGGGTTACTCGAGCAGTACTTC
>TRBJ2-7|NA|TRBD1|TRBV29-1
CSASGTGVYEQYF
TGCAGCGCATCCGGGACAGGGGTTTACGAGCAGTACTTC
>TRBJ2-3|NA|TRBD1|TRBV6-1
CASSEEPTGESYTDTQYF
TGTGCCAGCAGTGAAGAACCTACAGGGGAGTCCTACACAGATACGCAGTATTTT
>TRBJ1-5|NA|NA|TRBV6-5
CASSYSQRGNQPQHF
TGTGCCAGCAGTTACAGCCAGCGGGGGAATCAGCCCCAGCATTTT
>TRBJ2-6|NA|NA|TRBV18
CASSPPIISGANVLTF
TGTGCCAGCTCACCTCCAATTATCTCTGGGGCCAACGTCCTGACTTTC
>TRBJ1-2|once|TRBD1|TRBV6-5
CASTGTGYGYTF
TGTGCCAGCACCGGGACAGGCTATGGCTACACCTTC
>TRBJ2-5|NA|NA|TRBV11-3
CASSRGGGGQETQYF
TGTGCCAGCAGCCGAGGGGGAGGCGGTCAAGAGACCCAGTACTTC
>TRBJ1-5|medium-sized|NA|TRBV9
CASSVDGNQPQHF
TGTGCCAGCAGCGTAGACGGGAATCAGCCCCAGCATTTT
>TRBJ2-1|NA|NA|TRBV7-2
CASSLVPGSSYNEQFF
TGTGCCAGCAGCTTAGTCCCCGGAAGCTCCTACAATGAGCAGTTCTTC
>TRBJ1-2|NA|NA|TRBV5-8
CASSLRGFYGYTF
TGTGCCAGCAGCTTGAGGGGATTCTATGGCTACACCTTC